The 17 T cell receptor beta chains below all came from one sample that was sequenced in a study of shared clonotypes between healthy human individuals. This table comes from immunoSEQ multiplex PCR, and its TCRdb copy is limited to in-frame clones, with some not included. The sample has about 600,000 clones, 97% seen once. The sequencing input was naive CD4+ T cells sorted from blood. Subset specified: CD45RA+ positively selected. The receptors come from a woman in her twenties or thirties in good health.

This CDR3 is CATLGQGWGEQYF. For the CDR3, the DNA is TGTGCCACCCTAGGACAGGGGTGGGGCGAGCAGTACTTC. J is TRBJ2-7 and V is TRBV10-3, with TRBD1 identical over 9 bases. This CDR3 has 13 residues. Germline V gene data show CDR1 as ENHRY and CDR2 as SYGVKD. Trimming removed 10 bases from V and 6 bases from J; junction bases left unmatched: 10.

This chain links TRBV28 with TRBJ2-7; 8 bases align to TRBD2. Per the germline V gene, CDR1 is MDHEN and CDR2 is SYDVKM. The CDR3 length is 15 residues. The ends lost 6 bases at V and 4 bases at J; junction bases unmatched: 11. The CDR3 sequence: CASSTSGSPGYEQYF. The DNA of the CDR3 is TGTGCCAGCAGCACAAGCGGGAGCCCCGGGTACGAGCAGTACTTC.

The chain recombines TRBV9 with TRBJ2-3; D may be TRBD2 (5 bases). The CDR3 covers 15 residues. CDR1 and CDR2 (germline): SGDLS, YYNGEE. V lost 0 bases, J lost 5 bases, and 13 bases lay in between. The CDR3 DNA reads as TGTGCCAGCAGCGTAGTAGGGAGCGAGGTAGATACGCAGTATTTT. This encodes CASSVVGSEVDTQYF.

A single count supports this clone. V gene TRBV2 combines with J gene TRBJ2-5; TRBD2 matches at 11 bases. The end of the DNA aligns better with TRBJ2-7, so the J call may be wrong. Per germline, CDR1 SNHLY and CDR2 FYNNEI. This CDR3 comprises 14 residues. The CDR3 DNA is TGTGCCAGCAGTGGACTAGCGGGGACCTACGAGCAGTACTTC. It yields the protein CASSGLAGTYEQYF.

V usage is TRBV2 and J usage is TRBJ1-5, with D perhaps matching TRBD1 (5 bases). Germline V gene lookup returns CDR1 SNHLY and CDR2 FYNNEI. V was clipped by 4 bases and J by 3 bases, with 7 bases between them. The CDR3 consists of 13 residues. The CDR3 coding sequence is TGTGCCAGCAGTGCCAGGGTCAATCAGCCCCAGCATTTT. It is translated as CASSARVNQPQHF.

This chain joins TRBV2 and TRBJ1-1, with a possible D match to TRBD1 (6 bases). V dropped 8 bases and J dropped 12 bases, with 16 bases sitting between them. CDR1 SNHLY and CDR2 FYNNEI come from the germline V gene. The CDR3 totals 11 residues. The CDR3 sequence is CASGYDRRTFF. The CDR3 DNA reads TGTGCCAGCGGATACGACAGGAGAACTTTCTTT. The whole variable domain, remainder taken from reference TRBV2 and TRBJ1-1, is EPEVTQTPSHQVTQMGQEVILRCVPISNHLYFYWYRQILGQKVEFLVSFYNNEISEKSEIFDDQFSVERPDGSNFTLKIRSTKLEDSAMYFCASGYDRRTFFGQGTRLTVV.

The chain combines TRBV18 with TRBJ2-5, with TRBD2 as a possible D gene (6 bases). Germline values: CDR1 KGHSH, CDR2 LQKENI. CDR3 length: 16 amino acids. V lost 0 bases and J lost 7, with 18 bases in between. This CDR3 is CASSPPAGPFGGTQYF. The CDR3 bases are TGTGCCAGCTCACCACCCGCGGGGCCCTTTGGGGGGACCCAGTACTTC. Looking up the rest from reference TRBV18 and TRBJ2-5 gives the full variable domain: NAGVMQNPRHLVRRRGQEARLRCSPMKGHSHVYWYRQLPEEGLKFMVYLQKENIIDESGMPKERFSAEFPKEGPSILRIQQVVRGDSAAYFCASSPPAGPFGGTQYFGPGTRLLVL.

The rearrangement joins TRBV11-3 to TRBJ2-3; 10 nucleotides line up with TRBD2. Germline values: CDR1 SGHNT, CDR2 YENEEA. Germline trimming cut 4 bases from V and 5 bases from J; bases unmatched to any gene: 9. The CDR3 length is 16 residues. The CDR3 here is CASSYGLADTLDTQYF. The CDR3 DNA sequence: TGTGCCAGCAGCTACGGACTAGCGGACACCTTAGATACGCAGTATTTT.

The rearrangement joins TRBV19 to TRBJ1-5, with D tentatively TRBD1 (6 bases). The germline V gene encodes CDR1 LNHDA and CDR2 SQIVND (reference sequence). The V end lost 8 bases, the J end lost 5 bases, and 19 bases lay between the germline ends. The CDR3 covers 15 residues. The CDR3 is CASRTRGQLYQPQHF. The DNA of the CDR3 is TGTGCCAGTCGGACCCGGGGGCAGTTATATCAGCCCCAGCATTTT.

The chain is built from TRBV2 and TRBJ1-2; D is possibly TRBD1 (6 bases). V was clipped by 7 bases and J by 2 bases, with 17 bases between them. The CDR3 is 15 residues long. Germline CDR1 is SNHLY and CDR2 is FYNNEI. The CDR3 DNA sequence: TGTGCCAGCAAGCGGGACACCTTAAAGAACTATGGCTACACCTTC. This codes for CASKRDTLKNYGYTF.

The V gene is TRBV13, the J gene TRBJ1-1, with 8 bases fitting TRBD1. V lost 2 bases to trimming and J lost 1 base; unmatched junction nucleotides: 9. The CDR3 loop spans 17 amino acids. Germline CDR1 is PRHDT and CDR2 is FYEKMQ (reference sequence). CDR3 loop: CASSLTHRGSENTEAFF. CDR3 DNA: TGTGCCAGCAGCTTAACCCACAGGGGGTCCGAGAACACTGAAGCTTTCTTT.

The rearrangement uses TRBV9 and TRBJ1-3; a weak D match, TRBD1 (5 bases). The CDR3 consists of 15 residues. Germline-derived CDR1 and CDR2 are SGDLS and YYNGEE. V was cut by 0 bases and J by 0 bases, with 7 bases left in between. DNA of the CDR3: TGTGCCAGCAGCGTAGCTACAGGCTCTGGAAACACCATATATTTT. Its translation is CASSVATGSGNTIYF.

This clone appeared a single time. The V and J genes are TRBV6-6 and TRBJ2-5; D may be TRBD1 (6 bases). This CDR3 region has 13 residues. The V and J ends lost 5 bases and 1 base respectively, with 8 bases between them. CDR1 MNHNY and CDR2 SVGAGI come from the germline V gene (reference sequence). The CDR3 bases are TGTGCCAGCAGTCCACAGGGCCAAGAGACCCAGTACTTC. This encodes CASSPQGQETQYF.

The chain uses TRBV5-8 and TRBJ2-5, with D perhaps being TRBD1 or TRBD2 (5 bases each). CDR3 length: 15 residues. The germline gives CDR1 SGHTS, CDR2 YDEGEE. Trimming took off 0 bases at V and 3 bases at J, with 12 bases between the two ends. The CDR3 nucleotides read TGTGCCAGCAGCTTGGTCCGAGTGGGGGAAGAGACCCAGTACTTC. Protein product: CASSLVRVGEETQYF.

J is TRBJ2-1 and V is TRBV29-1; 7 bases agree with TRBD2. The V segment lost 3 bases and the J segment 3 bases; nucleotides outside the gene matches: 8. Germline CDR1 and CDR2: SQVTM and ANQGSEA. The CDR3 is 15 residues long. The CDR3 loop is CSVDKEGLLYNEQFF. CDR3 DNA: TGCAGCGTTGACAAAGAGGGACTACTCTACAATGAGCAGTTCTTC.

The J gene is TRBJ2-6, the V gene TRBV6-5, with D unresolved. Trimming removed 2 bases at V and 11 bases at J, with 10 bases between. Germline CDR1 reads MNHEY; CDR2 reads SVGAGI. CDR3 length equals 13 residues. The chain's CDR3 is CASSYERNDVLTF. CDR3 sequence (DNA): TGTGCCAGCAGTTACGAAAGGAACGACGTCCTGACTTTC.

This clone was seen once. This chain joins TRBV5-6 and TRBJ2-5; D unresolved. There are 14 residues in the CDR3. CDR1 is SGHDT, CDR2 YYEEEE, per germline. Trimming left V 0 bases short and J 2 bases short, with 8 bases between. This CDR3 reads CASSLVDAQETQYF. The DNA for the CDR3 is TGTGCCAGCAGCTTGGTGGACGCTCAAGAGACCCAGTACTTC.